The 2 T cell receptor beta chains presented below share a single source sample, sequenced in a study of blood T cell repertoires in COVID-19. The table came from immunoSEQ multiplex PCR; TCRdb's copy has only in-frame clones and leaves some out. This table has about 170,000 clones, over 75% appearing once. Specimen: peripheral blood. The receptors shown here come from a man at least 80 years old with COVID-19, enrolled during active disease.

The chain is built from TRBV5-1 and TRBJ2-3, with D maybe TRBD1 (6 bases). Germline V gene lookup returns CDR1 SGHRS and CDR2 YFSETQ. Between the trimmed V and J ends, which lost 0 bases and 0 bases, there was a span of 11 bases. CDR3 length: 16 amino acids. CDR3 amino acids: CASSLVTGSSTDTQYF. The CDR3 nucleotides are TGCGCCAGCAGCTTGGTAACAGGGAGTAGCACAGATACGCAGTATTTT.

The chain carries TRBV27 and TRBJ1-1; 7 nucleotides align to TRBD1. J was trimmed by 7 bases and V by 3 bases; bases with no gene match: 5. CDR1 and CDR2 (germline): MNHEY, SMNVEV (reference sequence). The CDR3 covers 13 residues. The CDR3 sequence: CASSFRQGGEAFF. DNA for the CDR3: TGTGCCAGCAGTTTCCGACAGGGAGGTGAAGCTTTCTTT.